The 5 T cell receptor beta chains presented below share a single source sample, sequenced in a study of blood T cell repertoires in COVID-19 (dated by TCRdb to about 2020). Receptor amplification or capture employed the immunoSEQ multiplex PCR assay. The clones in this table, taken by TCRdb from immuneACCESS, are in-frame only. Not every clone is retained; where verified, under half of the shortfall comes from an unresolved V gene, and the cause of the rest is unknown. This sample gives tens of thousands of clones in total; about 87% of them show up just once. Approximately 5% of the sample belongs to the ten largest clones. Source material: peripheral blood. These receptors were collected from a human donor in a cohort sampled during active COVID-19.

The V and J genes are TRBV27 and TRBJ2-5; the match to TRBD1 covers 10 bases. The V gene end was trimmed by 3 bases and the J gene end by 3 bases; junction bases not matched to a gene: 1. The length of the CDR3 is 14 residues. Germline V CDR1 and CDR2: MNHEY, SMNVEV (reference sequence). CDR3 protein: CASSLGQGKETQYF. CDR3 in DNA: TGTGCCAGCAGTTTGGGACAGGGGAAAGAGACCCAGTACTTC.

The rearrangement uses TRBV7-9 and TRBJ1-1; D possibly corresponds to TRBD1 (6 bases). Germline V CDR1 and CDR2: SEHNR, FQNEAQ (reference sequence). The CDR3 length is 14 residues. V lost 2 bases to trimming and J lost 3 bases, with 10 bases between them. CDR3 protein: CASSLQTGHTEAFF. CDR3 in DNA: TGTGCCAGCAGCTTACAGACAGGCCACACTGAAGCTTTCTTT.

The CDR3 sequence is CAWSLLGEQYF. DNA of the CDR3: TGTGCCTGGAGTCTCCTAGGTGAGCAGTACTTC. The J gene is TRBJ2-7, the V gene TRBV30, with D uncertain. This CDR3 has 11 amino acids. Trimming stripped 2 bases from V and 7 bases from J, with 9 bases between. Germline V gene data show CDR1 as GTSNPN and CDR2 as SVGIG (reference sequence).

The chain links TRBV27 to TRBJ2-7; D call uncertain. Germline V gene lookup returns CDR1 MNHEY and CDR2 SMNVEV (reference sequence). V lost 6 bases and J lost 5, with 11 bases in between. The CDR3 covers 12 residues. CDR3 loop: CASRESIDEQYF. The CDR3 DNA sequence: TGTGCCAGCAGAGAGAGCATCGACGAGCAGTACTTC.

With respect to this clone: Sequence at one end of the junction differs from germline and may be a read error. CDR3 sequence: CASSQLAGGTYGQYF. The CDR3 nucleotides are TGTGCCAGCAGCCAGCTAGCGGGAGGCACCTACGGGCAGTACTTC. The rearrangement joins TRBV3-1 (or the pseudogene TRBV3-2) to TRBJ2-7; 11 nucleotides align to TRBD2. This CDR3 spans 15 amino acids. Germline V gene sequence: CDR1 LGHDT, CDR2 YNNKEL (reference sequence).